This TCR beta chain appears in the sequencing data of a study of T cell responses to AZD1222 COVID-19 vaccine. Whole-study findings and limits: When two AZD1222 doses had been given, Spike-specific TCR breadth and depth rose. Repertoire collection took place solely once the T cell response had peaked. Donors were chiefly white British, with a greater number of females, and clonal diversity was perhaps underestimated. Spike was spanned by vaccine-associated CD4 TCRs, with dominance at 160-218 and 743-854.

Regarding this clone: The antigen is undetermined.

Clones were read by immunoSEQ multiplex PCR, and TCRdb kept only the in-frame ones, dropping some. The table records 150,000 to 200,000 clones, about 92% of them present only once. Trimming removed 5 bases at V and 1 base at J, with 16 bases between. The V gene's germline CDR1 is LGHNT and CDR2 FRNRAP. The CDR3 runs to 16 residues. The sequence was obtained from an adult in good health. The sequencing used peripheral blood, collected on day 0 of AZD1222 vaccination. V gene TRBV12-5 combines with J gene TRBJ2-3; D unclear. The CDR3 spells CASGPEHGWGTDTQYF. The CDR3 bases are TGTGCTAGTGGTCCGGAACACGGGTGGGGCACAGATACGCAGTATTTT.